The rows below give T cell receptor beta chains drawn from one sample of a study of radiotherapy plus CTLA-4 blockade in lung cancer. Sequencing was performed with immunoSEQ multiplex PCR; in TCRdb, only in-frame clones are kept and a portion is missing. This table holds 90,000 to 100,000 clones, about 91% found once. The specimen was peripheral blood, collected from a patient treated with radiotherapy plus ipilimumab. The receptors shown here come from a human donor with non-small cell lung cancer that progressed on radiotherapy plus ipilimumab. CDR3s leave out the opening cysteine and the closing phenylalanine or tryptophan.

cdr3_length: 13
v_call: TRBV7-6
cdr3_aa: ASSPSRALAREQY

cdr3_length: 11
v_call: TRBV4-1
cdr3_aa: ASSQDRFNEQF

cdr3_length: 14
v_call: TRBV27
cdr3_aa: ASSPRAGQGGTEAF

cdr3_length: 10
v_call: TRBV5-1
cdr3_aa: ASSLTTDTQY

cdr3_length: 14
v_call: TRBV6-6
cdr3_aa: ASSFFGTGGNQPQH

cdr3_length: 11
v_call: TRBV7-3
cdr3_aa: ASSLGTGETQY

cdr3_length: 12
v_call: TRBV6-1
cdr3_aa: ASSEAAGVKPQH

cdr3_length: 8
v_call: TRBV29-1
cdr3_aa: SVDRDGYT

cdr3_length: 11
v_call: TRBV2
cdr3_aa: ASSEGYDYEQY

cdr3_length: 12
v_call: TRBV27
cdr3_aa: ASREADYTDTQY

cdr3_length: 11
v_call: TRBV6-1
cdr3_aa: ASSEPLLGTQY

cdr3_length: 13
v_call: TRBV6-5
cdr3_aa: ASSYSRGTGNTIY

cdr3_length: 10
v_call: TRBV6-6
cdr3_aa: ASSYSIFEQY

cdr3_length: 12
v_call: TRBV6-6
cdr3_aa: ASSYGGREYEQY

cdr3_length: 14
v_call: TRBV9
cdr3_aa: ASSVGTASGANVLT

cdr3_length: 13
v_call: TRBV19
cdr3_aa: ASSNPGQNTGELF

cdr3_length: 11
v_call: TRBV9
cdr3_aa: ASSVIERDTQY

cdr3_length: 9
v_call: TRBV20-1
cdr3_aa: SASQGAQQF

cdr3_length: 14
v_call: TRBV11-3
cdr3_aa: ASSPGVGMTQETQY

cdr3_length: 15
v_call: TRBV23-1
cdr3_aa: ASSPKIAEYLDTEAF

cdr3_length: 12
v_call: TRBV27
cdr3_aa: ASSLNGFRGEQF

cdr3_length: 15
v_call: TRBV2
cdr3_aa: ASSEYGKKGAPYEQY

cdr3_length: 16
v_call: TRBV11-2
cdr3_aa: ASSFPRKGRGSYNEQF

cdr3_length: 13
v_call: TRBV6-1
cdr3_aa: ASSEGDREVEKLF

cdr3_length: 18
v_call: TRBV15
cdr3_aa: ATSRDEILAGTSGANVLT

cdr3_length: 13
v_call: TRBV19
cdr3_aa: ASRVVAGSHGELF

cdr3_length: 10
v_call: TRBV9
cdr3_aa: ASSVTTDTQY

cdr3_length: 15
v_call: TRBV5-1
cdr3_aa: ASSRLAGLSSYNEQF

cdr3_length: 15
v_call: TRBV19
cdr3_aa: ASSIMGRGHVNQPQH

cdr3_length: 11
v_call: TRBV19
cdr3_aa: ASTRTAAEPQH

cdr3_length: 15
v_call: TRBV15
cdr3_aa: ATSRDGGEPSYNEQF

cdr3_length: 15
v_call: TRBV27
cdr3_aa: ASSLLGTGSITGELF

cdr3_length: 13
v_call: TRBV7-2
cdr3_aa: ASSLGSSGSETQY

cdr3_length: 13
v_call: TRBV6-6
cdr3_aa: ASSYGGGTGWEQY

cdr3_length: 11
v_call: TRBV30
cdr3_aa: AAGSSSNQPQH

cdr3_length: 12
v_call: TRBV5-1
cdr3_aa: ASSIQGNTGELF

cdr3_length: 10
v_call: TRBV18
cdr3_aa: ASSPGTDTQY

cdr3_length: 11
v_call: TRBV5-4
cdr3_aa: ASSSSPNQPQH

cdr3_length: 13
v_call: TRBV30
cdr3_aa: AWRGVGRGRGGYT

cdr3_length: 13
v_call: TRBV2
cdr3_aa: ASSAGGTGANVLT

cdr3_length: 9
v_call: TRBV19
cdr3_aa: ASRPQGGYT

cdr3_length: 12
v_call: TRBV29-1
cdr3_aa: SVGAAGRGYGYT

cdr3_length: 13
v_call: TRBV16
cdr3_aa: ASSQGDRDYNEQF

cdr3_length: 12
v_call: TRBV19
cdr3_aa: ASSIGLAGETQY

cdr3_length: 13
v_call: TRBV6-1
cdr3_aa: ASSEILAGGHEQY

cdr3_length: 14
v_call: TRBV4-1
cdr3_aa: ASSQDPRGRNYGYT